Shown below are 29 T cell receptor beta chains from a single sample sequenced in a study of molecular identifiers for immune sequencing clone quantification. Using its own MiXCR run on the PCR reads, TCRdb lists one record per CDR3 protein. The sample has 37,000 or so distinct CDR3 sequences, 24% seen once. The sequencing input was naive CD8+ T cells from blood, with Jurkat cell RNA spiked in. Subset defined: FACS-sorted CD8+CD4-CCR7+CD45RA+ naive T cells. The receptor source for this set is a human donor in good health. Some libraries in this study had Jurkat cell RNA spiked in.

This clonotype showed up just a few times. This rearrangement joins TRBV27 to TRBJ2-3; 7 nucleotides align to TRBD2. This CDR3 spans 17 amino acids. Germline CDR1 reads MNHEY; CDR2 reads SMNVEV (reference sequence). Germline trimming cut 3 bases from V and 5 bases from J; bases unmatched to any gene: 14. The CDR3 DNA follows: TGTGCCAGCAGTTTGATTAGCGGGCCGTCTGGCGAAGATACGCAGTATTTT. It encodes CASSLISGPSGEDTQYF.

Concerning this clonotype itself: Germline is not matched at one junction end, which may reflect a read error. The chain employs TRBV5-3 and TRBJ1-1; D ambiguous. TRBV5-3 is labeled an ORF, and its function is uncertain. The CDR3 length is 13 residues. This CDR3 reads CASSSPANTEAFF. CDR3 sequence (DNA): TGTGCCAGCAGCTCCCCAGCGAACACTGAAGCTTTCTTT.

Concerning this clonotype: It is likely a read error, because the conserved phenylalanine at the end of the CDR3 is missing. The chain couples TRBV10-3 to TRBJ2-3; D is ambiguous. The V and J ends lost 3 bases and 8 bases respectively, with 24 bases between them. The CDR3 contains 17 residues. Looked up from germline, CDR1 is ENHRY and CDR2 is SYGVKD. In DNA, the CDR3 is TGTGCCATCAGTGATGACCGAATTAGCCAGACCGTGGGTACGCAGTATCTT. This encodes CAISDDRISQTVGTQYL.

A note on this clonotype: One end of the junction fails to match germline, which may point to a read error. The rearrangement links TRBV19 to TRBJ1-5; D perhaps matches TRBD1 (5 bases). CDR3 length equals 14 residues. From germline, CDR1 is LNHDA and CDR2 SQIVND (reference sequence). The CDR3 reads CASGIEGVNQPQHF. CDR3 coding DNA: TGTGCCAGTGGTATTGAAGGGGTCAATCAGCCCCAGCATTTT.

V usage is TRBV27 and J usage is TRBJ1-6; TRBD1 is a possible D gene (6 bases). The germline V gene has CDR1 MNHEY and CDR2 SMNVEV (reference sequence). Trimming cost V 3 bases and J 8 bases, with 11 bases left between them. The CDR3 runs to 14 residues. CDR3 protein: CASSFSGGDSPLHF. The CDR3 DNA is TGTGCCAGCAGTTTTTCCGGGGGCGATTCACCCCTCCACTTT.

This clonotype was seen ten or more times. The chain combines TRBV7-9 with TRBJ1-1; no reliable D call. This CDR3 is 13 amino acids long. Germline V gives CDR1 SEHNR, CDR2 FQNEAQ (reference sequence). Trimming took 1 base from V and 3 from J, leaving 6 bases between them. The CDR3: CASSLERDTEAFF. The DNA for the CDR3 is TGTGCCAGCAGCTTAGAGAGGGACACTGAAGCTTTCTTT.

By share of the sample, this clonotype is medium-sized. CDR3 DNA: TGTGCCAGCAGCCCCGGGACTAGAGGCTACGAGCAGTACTTC. It encodes CASSPGTRGYEQYF. The rearrangement joins TRBV11-2 to TRBJ2-7; 8 bases are a match to TRBD2. This CDR3 has 14 amino acids. Germline-derived CDR1 and CDR2 are SGHAT and FQNNGV. Trimming took 5 bases from V and 3 from J; bases not matched to a gene: 6.

This chain joins TRBV5-3 and TRBJ2-7; D unresolved. TRBV5-3 is identified as an open reading frame with a role that is uncertain. The germline V and J ends were trimmed by 8 bases and 4 bases, with 13 bases remaining between them. This CDR3 has 12 amino acids. The CDR3 sequence is CASNLDGYEQYF. In nucleotides, the CDR3 is TGTGCCAGCAACTTGGACGGGTACGAGCAGTACTTC.

This clonotype was recorded many times. The CDR3 reads CASSLDGTLEAFF. The CDR3 DNA follows: TGCGCCAGCAGCTTGGATGGGACCCTTGAAGCTTTCTTT. The V call is TRBV5-1, the J call TRBJ1-1; TRBD1 is a possible D gene (5 bases). Trimming removed 0 bases from V and 7 bases from J, with 10 bases in between. The germline V gene has CDR1 SGHRS and CDR2 YFSETQ. CDR3 length equals 13 residues.

This clonotype was recorded many times. CDR3 protein: CASSQDLAAINEQFF. In DNA form, the CDR3 reads TGCGCCAGCAGCCAAGATCTGGCAGCAATAAATGAGCAGTTCTTC. This chain links TRBV4-3 with TRBJ2-1; the D is unclear. Deletions cut 0 bases from V and 7 bases from J, with 13 bases between. The CDR3 sequence is 15 residues long. Germline V gene data show CDR1 as LGHNA and CDR2 as YSLEER.

The chain combines TRBV28 with TRBJ2-7; D is possibly TRBD1 or TRBD2 (5 bases each). This CDR3 has 15 amino acids. V was trimmed by 3 bases and J by 2 bases, leaving 14 bases between them. Germline V CDR1 and CDR2: MDHEN, SYDVKM. CDR3 in DNA: TGTGCCAGCAGTTTCCTACGGGACCTACCCTACGAGCAGTACTTC. Its translation: CASSFLRDLPYEQYF.

At least ten counts were recorded for this clonotype. V is TRBV20-1 and J is TRBJ2-7, with D hard to call. Germline V gene sequence: CDR1 DFQATT, CDR2 SNEGSKA (reference sequence). CDR3 size: 15 residues. Trimming shortened V by 2 bases and J by 0 bases, and 14 bases separated the two germline ends. CDR3 in amino acids: CSARLLDLSSYEQYF. The CDR3 DNA sequence: TGCAGTGCTAGACTTTTGGACCTAAGCTCCTACGAGCAGTACTTC.

There are many counts of this clonotype. This rearrangement joins TRBV6-6 to TRBJ1-4, with TRBD1 identical over 9 bases. The CDR3 covers 14 residues. Germline CDR1 and CDR2: MNHNY and SVGAGI (reference sequence). J lost 8 bases, V lost 7 bases, and 8 bases had no gene match. The CDR3 spells CASIEQGAEEKLFF. The CDR3 DNA reads TGTGCCAGCATTGAACAGGGGGCGGAGGAAAAACTGTTTTTT.

Note on this clonotype: A single base separates this from a much larger clone, so it may be a read error. The J gene is TRBJ1-1, the V gene TRBV27; TRBD1 might be the D (5 bases). The CDR3 length is 14 residues. V lost 7 bases and J 0 bases, leaving 12 bases between the germline ends. Germline V gene sequence: CDR1 MNHEY, CDR2 SMNVEV (reference sequence). CDR3: CASNLTAMNTEAFF. CDR3 in DNA: TGTGCCAGCAATCTGACAGCTATGAACACTGAAGCTTTCTTT.

The chain couples TRBV11-2 to TRBJ2-7, with D perhaps matching TRBD1 or TRBD2 (5 bases each). The ends were cut back, 4 bases at V and 3 bases at J, with 13 bases in the middle. This CDR3 region has 14 residues. The V gene's germline CDR1 is SGHAT and CDR2 FQNNGV. The CDR3 loop reads CASSSRDGGYEQYF. In DNA, the CDR3 is TGTGCCAGCAGCTCACGGGACGGTGGCTACGAGCAGTACTTC.

Comment on this clonotype: This clone may be a read error of a much larger clone one base away. CDR3: CASSLLRASGSSTDTRYF. DNA of the CDR3: TGTGCCAGCAGTTTACTCCGGGCTAGCGGGAGTAGCACAGATACGCGGTATTTT. The V call is TRBV27, the J call TRBJ2-3; 10 nucleotides agree with TRBD2. The CDR3 consists of 18 residues. Germline V gives CDR1 MNHEY, CDR2 SMNVEV (reference sequence).

This clonotype was picked up many times. The gene calls are TRBV29-1 and TRBJ2-5; D is possibly TRBD2 (5 bases). This CDR3 comprises 15 residues. Germline CDR1 SQVTM, CDR2 ANQGSEA. V lost 7 bases to trimming and J lost 4 bases, with 22 bases between them. In DNA, the CDR3 is TGCAGCGCTGGCGGTGGAGGACCCTGGACAGAGACCCAGTACTTC. Amino acids: CSAGGGGPWTETQYF.

This clonotype has more than one count but fewer than ten. The CDR3 protein is CASSQDGSRNTEAFF. CDR3 DNA sequence: TGCGCCAGCAGCCAAGATGGCAGCCGGAACACTGAAGCTTTCTTT. This chain joins TRBV4-1 and TRBJ1-1, with D hard to call. Trimming took 0 bases from V and 1 from J, leaving 9 bases between them. This CDR3 has 15 amino acids. Germline CDR1 reads MGHRA; CDR2 reads YSYEKL.

The V call is TRBV7-9, the J call TRBJ2-3; D not certain. Trimming left V 0 bases short and J 2 bases short, with 9 bases between. The CDR3 spans 15 residues. The germline CDR1 and CDR2 sequences are SEHNR and FQNEAQ (reference sequence). CDR3 loop: CASSLALGTTDTQYF. CDR3 DNA sequence: TGTGCCAGCAGCTTAGCCCTTGGAACCACAGATACGCAGTATTTT.

This clonotype was recorded many times. The CDR3 nucleotides read TGTGCCAGCAGATCGGCGACAGGGGGGTCGGAGACCCAGTACTTC. Its translation: CASRSATGGSETQYF. This chain joins TRBV12-3 or TRBV12-4 and TRBJ2-5; 9 bases align to TRBD1. The CDR3 totals 15 residues. V lost 6 bases and J lost 5; bases outside the gene matches: 10.

This clonotype is medium-sized within its sample. The J gene is TRBJ2-5, the V gene TRBV29-1, with D possibly matching TRBD2 (6 bases). In germline, CDR1 is SQVTM, CDR2 ANQGSEA. CDR3 length: 12 amino acids. V lost 3 bases and J lost 2, with 7 bases in between. The CDR3 here is CSVEEGQETQYF. The CDR3 bases are TGCAGCGTTGAGGAGGGGCAAGAGACCCAGTACTTC.

This chain connects TRBV7-9 to TRBJ1-1; no reliable D call. The ends were cut back, 5 bases at V and 2 bases at J, with 9 bases in the middle. The CDR3 is 13 amino acids. Looked up from germline, CDR1 is SEHNR and CDR2 is FQNEAQ (reference sequence). CDR3 nucleotide sequence: TGTGCCAGCAGCCTCGGATCAAACACTGAAGCTTTCTTT. This encodes CASSLGSNTEAFF.

The gene calls are TRBV27 and TRBJ2-1; tentatively, D is TRBD2 (5 bases). In germline, CDR1 is MNHEY, CDR2 SMNVEV (reference sequence). This CDR3 has 14 amino acids. V lost 6 bases to trimming and J lost 10 bases, with 19 bases between them. Here the CDR3 reads CASRPLTGGNEQFF. The CDR3 nucleotides are TGTGCCAGCAGACCACTCACCGGAGGTAACGAGCAGTTCTTC.

This clonotype came up many times. V and J are TRBV7-6 and TRBJ2-3; 7 nucleotides line up with TRBD2. CDR3 length: 17 residues. Trimming took 5 bases from V and 1 from J; bases not matched to a gene: 12. In germline, CDR1 is SGHVS, CDR2 FNYEAQ. The DNA of the CDR3 is TGTGCCAGCAGCCCACCCAGTGGCGGGAGTGGCACAGATACGCAGTATTTT. The encoded protein is CASSPPSGGSGTDTQYF.

The genes are TRBV4-1 and TRBJ1-1; no firm D call. Germline CDR1 is MGHRA and CDR2 is YSYEKL. V shed 0 bases and J shed 3 bases, with 11 bases lying between them. The CDR3 sequence is 15 residues long. This CDR3 reads CASSQDAGGHTEAFF. CDR3 DNA: TGCGCCAGCAGCCAAGACGCTGGTGGTCACACTGAAGCTTTCTTT.

This clonotype showed up many times. The rearrangement uses TRBV7-9 and TRBJ2-4, with D possibly called TRBD1 or TRBD2 (5 bases each). Looked up from germline, CDR1 is SEHNR and CDR2 is FQNEAQ (reference sequence). V lost 3 bases and J lost 0, with 12 bases in between. This CDR3 comprises 16 residues. The CDR3 DNA sequence: TGTGCCAGCAGCTTCTCTGGGGACGTAGCCAAAAACATTCAGTACTTC. Its protein is CASSFSGDVAKNIQYF. The entire variable domain, with the rest obtained from reference TRBV7-9 and TRBJ2-4, is as follows: DTGVSQNPRHKITKRGQNVTFRCDPISEHNRLYWYRQTLGQGPEFLTYFQNEAQLEKSRLLSDRFSAERPKGSFSTLEIQRTEQGDSAMYLCASSFSGDVAKNIQYFGAGTRLSVL.

This clonotype was seen ten or more times. This sequence joins TRBV11-3 and TRBJ2-3; D is perhaps TRBD2 (5 bases). CDR1 SGHNT and CDR2 YENEEA come from the germline V gene. The V end was cut by 2 bases, the J end by 8 bases, with 14 bases between. CDR3 length: 14 residues. CDR3: CASSLREDGVTQYF. DNA of the CDR3: TGTGCCAGCAGCTTACGTGAGGACGGGGTTACGCAGTATTTT.

Concerning this clonotype: This may stem from a read error, because a much larger clone lies one nucleotide away. The chain couples TRBV7-2 to TRBJ2-7; no clear D. This CDR3 comprises 12 residues. Looked up from germline, CDR1 is SGHTA and CDR2 is FQGNSA. Trimming removed 5 bases from V and 5 bases from J, with 10 bases in between. The chain's CDR3 is CASSATYHEQYF. The CDR3 DNA is TGTGCCAGCAGCGCAACATACCACGAGCAGTACTTC. Variable domain in full (rest from reference TRBV7-2 and TRBJ2-7): GAGVSQSPSNKVTEKGKDVELRCDPISGHTALYWYRQSLGQGLEFLIYFQGNSAPDKSGLPSDRFSAERTGGSVSTLTIQRTQQEDSAVYLCASSATYHEQYFGPGTRLTVT.

This clonotype came up many times. The chain's CDR3 is CASSQRKGASSYEQYF. CDR3 DNA sequence: TGTGCCAGCAGCCAACGGAAGGGGGCGAGTTCCTACGAGCAGTACTTC. This chain links TRBV11-2 with TRBJ2-7, with TRBD1 identical over 7 bases. The CDR3 totals 16 residues. The V gene's germline CDR1 is SGHAT and CDR2 FQNNGV. Trimming at V came to 5 bases and at J to 1 base, leaving 11 bases not matched to a gene.